Presented here are 11 T cell receptor beta chains from one specimen sequenced in a study of early stage breast cancer tumors. Generated by immunoSEQ multiplex PCR, the TCRdb table keeps only in-frame clones and is missing some. The data contain 25,000 to 30,000 clones, 84% of them singletons. Sequencing was performed on blood. These receptor sequences come from a person between 50 and 60 years old with breast cancer.

This chain connects TRBV4-1 to TRBJ2-2, with D perhaps given as TRBD1 or TRBD2 (6 bases each). CDR3 length: 17 residues. Germline V lookup: CDR1 MGHRA, CDR2 YSYEKL. V was pared by 3 bases and J by 4 bases, with 18 bases between. CDR3 coding DNA: TGCGCCAGCAGCCATTCTATCGGGGGCGCGCGCACCGGGGAGCTGTTTTTT. It yields the protein CASSHSIGGARTGELFF.

The chain recombines TRBV7-2 with TRBJ2-1; D might be TRBD1 (5 bases). Between the trimmed V and J ends, which lost 4 bases and 5 bases, there was a span of 12 bases. Germline V CDR1 and CDR2: SGHTA, FQGNSA. The CDR3 extends over 14 amino acids. CDR3: CASSYTWGHNEQFF. The CDR3 region has the DNA TGTGCCAGCAGCTACACATGGGGCCACAATGAGCAGTTCTTC.

J is TRBJ1-3 and V is TRBV7-6; D possibly corresponds to TRBD1 (6 bases). CDR3 length: 16 amino acids. Germline CDR1 SGHVS, CDR2 FNYEAQ. The V end was cut by 0 bases, the J end by 3 bases, with 12 bases between. The CDR3 coding sequence is TGTGCCAGCAGCTTAGCCGGGGGCGCATTTGGAAACACCATATATTTT. Its protein is CASSLAGGAFGNTIYF.

On this clone: An end of the junction does not agree with germline; a read error may underlie this. The CDR3: CASSPLGSATNEKLFF. The CDR3 DNA follows: TGTGCCAGCTCCCCACTCGGGAGTGCAACTAATGAAAAACTGTTTTTT. The chain employs TRBV18 and TRBJ1-4; no clear D gene. The CDR3 is made up of 16 amino acids. Germline V gene sequence: CDR1 KGHSH, CDR2 LQKENI.

The chain combines TRBV13 with TRBJ1-1; D may be TRBD1 (5 bases). The CDR3 runs 15 residues. The germline V gene encodes CDR1 PRHDT and CDR2 FYEKMQ (reference sequence). The V gene lost 5 bases and the J gene lost 7 bases, with 20 bases spanning the gap. CDR3 nucleotides: TGTGCCAGCAGCCACGACGATAAGGGCACAGGTGAAGCTTTCTTT. It yields the protein CASSHDDKGTGEAFF.

The chain employs TRBV28 and TRBJ1-2; D is possibly TRBD1 (5 bases). V lost 7 bases and J 0 bases, leaving 27 bases between the germline ends. Germline loops: CDR1 MDHEN, CDR2 SYDVKM. The length of the CDR3 is 19 residues. The CDR3 coding sequence is TGTGCCAGCATGGGGGGAGGCAAGCAGGGAAGAGTTCCTAACTATGGCTACACCTTC. Protein product: CASMGGGKQGRVPNYGYTF.

The J gene is TRBJ1-2, the V gene TRBV6-6; 7 nucleotides agree with TRBD1. The CDR3 length is 14 residues. The junction had 4 bases not matched to a gene; V was cut back by 2 bases and J by 4 bases. Per the germline V gene, CDR1 is MNHNY and CDR2 is SVGAGI (reference sequence). CDR3 coding DNA: TGTGCCAGCAGTTACACAGGGGCTGGCTATGGCTACACCTTC. This encodes CASSYTGAGYGYTF.

The genes are TRBV6-1 and TRBJ1-5; D is ambiguous. The CDR3 totals 15 residues. Trimming stripped 1 base from V and 6 bases from J, with 13 bases between. The germline V gene has CDR1 MNHNS and CDR2 SASEGT. For the CDR3, the DNA is TGTGCCAGCAGTGAAGAGGCGGGGAAAGGTCAGCCCCAGCATTTT. Translating it yields CASSEEAGKGQPQHF.

This clone was picked up a small number of times. The J gene is TRBJ2-6, the V gene TRBV4-2, with TRBD2 matching 10 bases. The CDR3 is made up of 16 amino acids. CDR1 LGHNA and CDR2 YNFKEQ come from the germline V gene. V lost 4 bases, J lost 2 bases, and 2 bases stayed unmatched. As DNA, the CDR3 is TGTGCCAGCAGCCGTCTAGCGGGGGCTGGGGCCAACGTCCTGACTTTC. Protein product: CASSRLAGAGANVLTF.

The CDR3 region is CASSIPGGGSHTF. Written as DNA, the CDR3 is TGTGCCAGTAGTATCCCCGGCGGGGGGTCTCACACCTTC. This sequence joins TRBV19 and TRBJ1-2; maybe TRBD1 (5 bases). V dropped 3 bases and J dropped 12 bases, with 17 bases sitting between them. Germline V gene data show CDR1 as LNHDA and CDR2 as SQIVND (reference sequence). CDR3 length: 13 residues.

The chain has TRBV6-5 and TRBJ1-4; D is perhaps TRBD1 (5 bases). Trimming cost V 5 bases and J 5 bases, with 15 bases left between them. This CDR3 spans 15 amino acids. Germline CDR1 is MNHEY and CDR2 is SVGAGI. CDR3 DNA: TGTGCCAGCAGTAGCTCGTGGGGCACCAATGAAAAACTGTTTTTT. Translating gives CASSSSWGTNEKLFF.